This T cell receptor beta chain was captured in a study of blood T cell repertoires in COVID-19. The overall study: T cells, B-cell-depleted T cells, or PBMCs provided the cDNA or gDNA that served as material.

This clone was detected a few times. From germline, CDR1 is SEHNR and CDR2 FQNEAQ (reference sequence). Trimming took off 4 bases at V and 8 bases at J, with 15 bases between the two ends. CDR3 length: 15 amino acids. Original methodology: Nucleated cell number was recorded as an estimate derived from reference gene primer amplification. Measured with immunoSEQ multiplex PCR; TCRdb has only the in-frame clones, and not every one. Clone size and V and J calls were adopted from that table, with D and trimming inferred from the DNA. The table includes 250,000 to 300,000 clones, 70% to 90% detected once. The J gene is TRBJ1-6, the V gene TRBV7-9; no reliable D call. This TCR was recovered from a man aged 25 to 40 with active or convalescent COVID-19. Sequencing was performed on peripheral blood. CDR3 nucleotides: TGTGCCAGCAGCTCAGCGGGGATCGGGGATTCACCCCTCCACTTT. This codes for CASSSAGIGDSPLHF.